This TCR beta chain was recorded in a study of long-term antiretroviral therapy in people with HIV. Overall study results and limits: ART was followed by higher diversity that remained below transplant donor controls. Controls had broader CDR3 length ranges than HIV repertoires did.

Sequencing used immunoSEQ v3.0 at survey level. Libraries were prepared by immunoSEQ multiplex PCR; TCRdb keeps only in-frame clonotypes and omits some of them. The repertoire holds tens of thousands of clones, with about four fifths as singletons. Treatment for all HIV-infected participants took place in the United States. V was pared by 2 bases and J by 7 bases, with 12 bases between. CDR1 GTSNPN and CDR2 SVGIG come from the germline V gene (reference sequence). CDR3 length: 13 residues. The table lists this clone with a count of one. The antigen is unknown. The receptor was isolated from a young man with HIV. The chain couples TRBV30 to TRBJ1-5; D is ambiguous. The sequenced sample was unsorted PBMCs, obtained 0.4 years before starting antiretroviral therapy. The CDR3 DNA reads TGTGCCTGGAGTTTAGGTTCTGGGCAGCCCCAGCATTTT. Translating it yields CAWSLGSGQPQHF.